This entry is about one T cell receptor beta chain. This entry comes from a study of blood T cell repertoires in COVID-19. The wider study: Nucleic acid was either cDNA or gDNA, and it came from T cells, B-cell-depleted T cells, or PBMCs.

Assay: immunoSEQ multiplex PCR; the TCRdb copy retains only in-frame clones and omits some. This table has approximately 470,000 clones, approximately 83% appearing once. Trimming took 0 bases from V and 1 from J, leaving 16 bases between them. The CDR3 has 17 residues. Germline V gene sequence: CDR1 SGDLS, CDR2 YYNGEE. The chain is built from TRBV9 and TRBJ1-2, with D tentatively TRBD1 (6 bases). This clonotype was sampled from a human donor in a cohort sampled during active COVID-19. The sample was peripheral blood. CDR3 nucleotides: TGTGCCAGCAGCGTAGTATCTGCGGGAGGGGGTAACTATGGCTACACCTTC. It is translated as CASSVVSAGGGNYGYTF.